Listed below are T cell receptor beta chains from one sample, sequenced in a study of vaccination effects on CD4 cells after COVID-19. These TCRs' antigens remain unknown. Generated by immunoSEQ multiplex PCR, the TCRdb table keeps only in-frame clones and is missing some. Of roughly 59,000 clones in the sample, around 82% are singletons; the top ten hold 1.5% to 2%. Sequencing used CD4+ T cells from PBMCs cultured with HCoV-OC43 spike peptides, obtained after COVID-19 vaccination. The receptors derive from a human donor who received a COVID-19 vaccine. The CDR3 runs from the conserved cysteine through the conserved F or W. A D gene is named only where the DNA matches it firmly.

TRBV7-9	TRBJ1-3	TRBD1	TGTGCCAGCAGCTTAGCGGCGGGGGGACAGGCCCTCTCTGGAAACACCATATATTTT	CASSLAAGGQALSGNTIYF
TRBV7-3	TRBJ2-6	NA	TGTGCCAGCAGCGGACGGACAGCCCTTAGCTCTGGGGCCAACGTCCTGACTTTC	CASSGRTALSSGANVLTF
TRBV19	TRBJ1-3	TRBD1	TGTGCCAGTAGCCTCCGGACAGGGGCGACGGTGGGAAACACCATATATTTT	CASSLRTGATVGNTIYF
TRBV28	TRBJ2-4	NA	TGTGCCAGCAGTATGGGAAGCGCCAAAAACATTCAGTACTTC	CASSMGSAKNIQYF
TRBV27	TRBJ2-2	NA	TGTGCCAGCTGTGATGGGGGGCTCACCGGGGAGCTGTTTTTT	CASCDGGLTGELFF
TRBV27	TRBJ1-2	NA	TGTGCCAGCAGTTTCAGCCAGGGCCATGGCTACACCTTC	CASSFSQGHGYTF
TRBV7-2	TRBJ1-1	NA	TGTGCCAGTGGAGGGTCGACTGAAGCTTTCTTT	CASGGSTEAFF
TRBV20-1	TRBJ1-2	TRBD1	TGCAGTGCTAGTAAAATGGGACAGGGCGGTGGCTACACCTTC	CSASKMGQGGGYTF
TRBV7-3	TRBJ1-1	NA	TGTGCCAGCAGCCCCGGGACATTACCGAACACTGAAGCTTTCTTT	CASSPGTLPNTEAFF
TRBV19	TRBJ1-5	NA	TGTGCCAGTAGTATGACGGATAGCAATCAGCCCCAGCATTTT	CASSMTDSNQPQHF
TRBV19	TRBJ2-2	TRBD1	TGTGCCAGTAGTATGGGGACAGGATACACCGGGGAGCTGTTTTTT	CASSMGTGYTGELFF
TRBV3-1/TRBV3-2	TRBJ1-1	NA	TGTGCCAGCAGCCAGCTCATGGGCGGCAGGGGGAACACTGAAGCTTTCTTT	CASSQLMGGRGNTEAFF
TRBV5-1	TRBJ2-3	TRBD1	TGCGCCAGCAGCTTATATCCCGGGACAGCCACAGATACGCAGTATTTT	CASSLYPGTATDTQYF